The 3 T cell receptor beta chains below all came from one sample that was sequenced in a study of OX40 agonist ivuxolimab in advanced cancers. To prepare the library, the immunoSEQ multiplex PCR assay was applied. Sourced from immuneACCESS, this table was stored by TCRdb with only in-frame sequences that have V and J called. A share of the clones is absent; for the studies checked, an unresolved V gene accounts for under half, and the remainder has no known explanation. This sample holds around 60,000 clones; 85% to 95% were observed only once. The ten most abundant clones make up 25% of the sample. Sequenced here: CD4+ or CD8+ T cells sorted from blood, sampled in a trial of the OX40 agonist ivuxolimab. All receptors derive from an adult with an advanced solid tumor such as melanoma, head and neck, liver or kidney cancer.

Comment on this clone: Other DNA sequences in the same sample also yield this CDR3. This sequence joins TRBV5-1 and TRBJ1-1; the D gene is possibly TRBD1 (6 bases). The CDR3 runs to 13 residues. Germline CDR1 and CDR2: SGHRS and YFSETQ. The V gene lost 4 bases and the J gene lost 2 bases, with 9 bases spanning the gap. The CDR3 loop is CASSLDSNTEAFF. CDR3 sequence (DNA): TGCGCCAGCAGCCTGGACAGTAACACTGAAGCTTTCTTT.

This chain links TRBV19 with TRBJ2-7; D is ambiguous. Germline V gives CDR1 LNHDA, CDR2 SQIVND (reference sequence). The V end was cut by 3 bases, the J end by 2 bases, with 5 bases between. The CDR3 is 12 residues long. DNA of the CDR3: TGTGCCAGTAGTATGGGTACCTACGAGCAGTACTTC. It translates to CASSMGTYEQYF.

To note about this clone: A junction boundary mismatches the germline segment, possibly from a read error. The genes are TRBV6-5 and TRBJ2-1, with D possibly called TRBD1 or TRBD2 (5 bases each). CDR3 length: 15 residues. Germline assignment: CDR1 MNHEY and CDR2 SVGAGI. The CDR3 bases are TGTGCCAGCCACGTGCTAGAGGGGCCCTACAATGGGCAGTTCTTC. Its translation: CASHVLEGPYNGQFF.